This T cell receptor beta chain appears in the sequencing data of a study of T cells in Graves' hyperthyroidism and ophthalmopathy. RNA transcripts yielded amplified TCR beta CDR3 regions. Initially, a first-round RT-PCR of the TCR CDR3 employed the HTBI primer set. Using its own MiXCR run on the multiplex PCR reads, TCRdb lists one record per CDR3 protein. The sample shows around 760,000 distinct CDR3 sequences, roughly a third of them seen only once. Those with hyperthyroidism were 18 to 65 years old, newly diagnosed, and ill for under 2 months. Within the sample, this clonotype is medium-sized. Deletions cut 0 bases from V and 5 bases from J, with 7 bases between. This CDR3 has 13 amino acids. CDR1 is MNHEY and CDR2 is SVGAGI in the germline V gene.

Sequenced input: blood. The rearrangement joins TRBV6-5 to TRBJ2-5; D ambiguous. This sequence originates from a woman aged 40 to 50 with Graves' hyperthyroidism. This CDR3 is CASSYSDGETQYF. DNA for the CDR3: TGTGCCAGCAGTTACTCGGACGGGGAGACCCAGTACTTC.